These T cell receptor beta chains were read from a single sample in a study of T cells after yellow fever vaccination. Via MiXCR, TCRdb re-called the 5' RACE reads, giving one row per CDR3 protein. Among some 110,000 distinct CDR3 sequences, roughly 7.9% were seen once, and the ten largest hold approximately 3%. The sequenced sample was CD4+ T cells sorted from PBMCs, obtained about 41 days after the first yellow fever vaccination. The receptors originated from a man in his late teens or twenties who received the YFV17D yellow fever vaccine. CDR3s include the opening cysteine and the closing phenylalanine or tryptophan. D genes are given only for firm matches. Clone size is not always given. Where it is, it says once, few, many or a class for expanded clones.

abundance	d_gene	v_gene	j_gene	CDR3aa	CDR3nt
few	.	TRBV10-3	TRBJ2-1	CAISENPTGFDEQFF	TGTGCCATCAGTGAGAACCCTACGGGGTTCGATGAGCAGTTCTTC
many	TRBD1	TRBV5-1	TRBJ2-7	CASSLTGDRGRDEQYF	TGCGCCAGCAGCTTGACGGGGGACAGGGGTAGAGACGAGCAGTACTTC
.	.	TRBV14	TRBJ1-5	CASSQSYSNQHQHF	TGTGCCAGCAGCCAAAGTTATAGCAATCAGCACCAGCATTTT
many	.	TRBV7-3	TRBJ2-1	CASSRMGGEQFF	TGTGCCAGCAGCCGGATGGGGGGTGAGCAGTTCTTC
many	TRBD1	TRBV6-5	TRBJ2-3	CASSYQDRHDTQYF	TGTGCCAGCAGTTACCAGGACAGGCATGATACGCAGTATTTT
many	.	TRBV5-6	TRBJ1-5	CASSNGRMNQPQHF	TGTGCCAGCAGCAACGGACGGATGAATCAGCCCCAGCATTTT
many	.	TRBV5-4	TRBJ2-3	CASSLDQSQRDTQYF	TGTGCCAGCAGCTTGGATCAGTCCCAGCGGGATACGCAGTATTTT
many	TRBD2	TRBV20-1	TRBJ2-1	CSARVLGRGSYNEQFF	TGCAGTGCTAGAGTCCTTGGGAGGGGTTCCTACAATGAGCAGTTCTTC
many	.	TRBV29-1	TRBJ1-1	CSVLHPTENTEAFF	TGCAGCGTCCTCCATCCGACAGAAAACACTGAAGCTTTCTTT
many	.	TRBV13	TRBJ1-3	CASSFLGGVISGNTIYF	TGTGCCAGCAGCTTTCTCGGCGGGGTGATCTCTGGAAACACCATATATTTT
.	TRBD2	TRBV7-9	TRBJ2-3	CASRLGLAGTEDTQYF	TGTGCCAGCAGACTGGGACTAGCGGGGACAGAGGATACGCAGTATTTT
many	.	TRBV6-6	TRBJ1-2	CASLARADGYTF	TGTGCCAGCTTGGCCAGGGCCGATGGCTACACCTTC
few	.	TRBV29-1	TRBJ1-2	CSVEEGADHYGYTF	TGCAGCGTTGAAGAAGGGGCAGACCACTATGGCTACACCTTC
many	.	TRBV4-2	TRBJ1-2	CASSQEQSDYGYTF	TGTGCCAGCAGCCAAGAACAGAGTGATTATGGCTACACCTTC
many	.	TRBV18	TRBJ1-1	CASSPEWGPGSEAFF	TGTGCCAGCTCACCAGAATGGGGCCCAGGGTCTGAAGCTTTCTTT
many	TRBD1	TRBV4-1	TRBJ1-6	CASSQASGGLSYNSPLHF	TGCGCCAGCAGCCAGGCGTCAGGGGGCCTCTCCTATAATTCACCCCTCCACTTT
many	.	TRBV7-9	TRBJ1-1	CASSNQENTEAFF	TGTGCCAGCAGCAATCAGGAGAACACTGAAGCTTTCTTT
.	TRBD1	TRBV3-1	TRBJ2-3	CTFCPYRDRVGSDTQYF	TGTACCTTCTGCCCCTACCGGGACAGGGTTGGATCAGATACGCAGTATTTT
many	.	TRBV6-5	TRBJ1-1	CATQTGPDTEAFF	TGTGCCACCCAAACAGGGCCGGACACTGAAGCTTTCTTT
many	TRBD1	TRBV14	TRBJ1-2	CASSLTGDRYGYTF	TGTGCCAGCAGCCTCACAGGGGATCGCTATGGCTACACCTTC
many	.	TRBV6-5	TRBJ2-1	CASSYPRSGKSYNEQFF	TGTGCCAGCAGTTACCCAAGGTCAGGGAAGAGCTACAATGAGCAGTTCTTC
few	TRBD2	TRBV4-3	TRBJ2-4	CASSQDWTSGKNIQYF	TGCGCCAGCAGCCAAGACTGGACTAGCGGTAAAAACATTCAGTACTTC
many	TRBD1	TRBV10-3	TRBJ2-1	CAMSRTGAGNEQFF	TGTGCCATGTCCCGTACAGGGGCGGGTAATGAGCAGTTCTTC
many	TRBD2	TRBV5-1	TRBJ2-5	CASQNNLPERGGQETQYF	TGCGCCAGTCAAAACAATTTACCAGAGCGGGGGGGCCAAGAGACCCAGTACTTC
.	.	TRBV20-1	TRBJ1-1	CSALDVEAFF	TGCAGTGCCTTGGACGTGGAAGCTTTCTTT
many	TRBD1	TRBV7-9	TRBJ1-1	CASSFPRQGASTEAFF	TGTGCCAGCAGCTTTCCTCGACAGGGGGCGAGCACTGAAGCTTTCTTT
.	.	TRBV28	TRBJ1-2	CASSPSSYGYTF	TGTGCCAGCAGTCCCTCTTCTTATGGCTACACCTTC
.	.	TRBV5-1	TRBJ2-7	CASSPTGTLDEQYF	TGCGCCAGCAGCCCGACAGGGACTCTGGACGAGCAGTACTTC
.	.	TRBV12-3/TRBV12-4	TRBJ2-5	CASSEIRFRQAYHETQYF	TGTGCCAGCAGTGAGATTAGGTTTAGGCAGGCGTACCATGAGACCCAGTACTTC
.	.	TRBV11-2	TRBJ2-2	CASTLSPGLTGELFF	TGTGCCAGCACCCTAAGCCCAGGGTTAACCGGGGAGCTGTTTTTT
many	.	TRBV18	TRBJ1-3	CASSPRTGADRDTIYF	TGTGCCAGCTCCCCCCGAACCGGGGCCGATCGGGACACCATATATTTT
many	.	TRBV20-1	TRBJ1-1	CSALWGQTEAFF	TGCAGTGCTCTTTGGGGGCAAACTGAAGCTTTCTTT
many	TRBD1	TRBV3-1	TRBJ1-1	CASSQDQGVAEAFF	TGTGCCAGCAGCCAAGATCAGGGGGTCGCTGAAGCTTTCTTT
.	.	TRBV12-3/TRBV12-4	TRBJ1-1	CASSLSGQGATEAFF	TGTGCCAGCAGTTTATCGGGGCAGGGTGCCACTGAAGCTTTCTTT
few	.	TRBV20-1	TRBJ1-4	CSAREGPDGKLFF	TGCAGTGCTAGAGAGGGACCCGATGGAAAACTGTTTTTT
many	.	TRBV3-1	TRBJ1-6	CASSPPAGTNSPLHF	TGTGCCAGCAGTCCACCAGCGGGGACGAATTCACCCCTCCACTTT
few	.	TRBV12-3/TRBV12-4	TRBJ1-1	CATTGQNTEAFF	TGTGCCACCACTGGGCAGAACACTGAAGCTTTCTTT
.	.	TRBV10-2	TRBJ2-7	CASTGRSLRGIIRNEQYF	TGCGCCAGCACTGGCCGATCCCTCCGGGGGATCATTCGAAACGAGCAGTACTTC
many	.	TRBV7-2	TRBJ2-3	CASSPDRSTDTQYF	TGTGCCAGCAGCCCGGACAGAAGCACAGATACGCAGTATTTT
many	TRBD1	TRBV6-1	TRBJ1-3	CASRRDRDGNTIYF	TGTGCCAGCAGACGGGACAGGGACGGAAACACCATATATTTT
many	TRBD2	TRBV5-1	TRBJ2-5	CASSLLAVTSQETQYF	TGCGCCAGCAGCTTACTAGCGGTAACTTCCCAAGAGACCCAGTACTTC
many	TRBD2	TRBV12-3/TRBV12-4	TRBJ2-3	CATKGGLTHTQYF	TGTGCCACCAAGGGAGGGCTCACACATACGCAGTATTTT
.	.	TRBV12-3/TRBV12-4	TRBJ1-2	CASSNNPMGYTF	TGTGCCAGCAGTAACAACCCAATGGGCTACACCTTC
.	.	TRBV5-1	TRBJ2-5	CASSLEGSGVETQHF	TGCGCCAGCAGCTTGGAGGGCTCGGGTGTTGAGACCCAGCACTTC
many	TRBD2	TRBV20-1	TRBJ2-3	CSAALAGGGAATQYF	TGCAGTGCTGCACTAGCGGGGGGGGGAGCCGCTACGCAGTATTTT
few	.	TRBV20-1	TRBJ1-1	CSARVLGGGSRTEAFF	TGCAGTGCTAGAGTCCTAGGGGGGGGTAGTCGAACTGAAGCTTTCTTT
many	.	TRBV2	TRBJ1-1	CASSERGEAFF	TGTGCCAGCAGTGAACGGGGTGAAGCTTTCTTT
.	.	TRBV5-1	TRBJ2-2	CASSTPQGTTGELFF	TGCGCCAGCAGCACACCACAGGGAACCACCGGGGAGCTGTTTTTT
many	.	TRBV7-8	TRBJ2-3	CASSPRAVGDTQYF	TGTGCCAGCAGCCCGCGGGCGGTAGGAGATACGCAGTATTTT
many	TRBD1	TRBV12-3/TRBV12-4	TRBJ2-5	CASRWTGRETQYF	TGTGCCAGCAGGTGGACAGGCCGGGAGACCCAGTACTTC
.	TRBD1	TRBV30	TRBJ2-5	CASTGQSSNEGQYF	TGTGCCTCGACGGGACAGTCCTCCAATGAAGGCCAGTACTTC